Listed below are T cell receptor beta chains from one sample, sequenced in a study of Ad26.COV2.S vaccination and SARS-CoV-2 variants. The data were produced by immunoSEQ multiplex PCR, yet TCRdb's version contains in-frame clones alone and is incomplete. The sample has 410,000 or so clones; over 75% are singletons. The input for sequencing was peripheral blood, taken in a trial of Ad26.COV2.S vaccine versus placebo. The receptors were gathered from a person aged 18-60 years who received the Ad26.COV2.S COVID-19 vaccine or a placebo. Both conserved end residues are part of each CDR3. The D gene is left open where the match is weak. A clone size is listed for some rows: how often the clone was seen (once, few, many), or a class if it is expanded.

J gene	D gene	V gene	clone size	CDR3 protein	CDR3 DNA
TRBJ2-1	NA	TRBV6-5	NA	CASSRDNEQFF	TGTGCCAGCTCCAGGGATAATGAGCAGTTCTTC
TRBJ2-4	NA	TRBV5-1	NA	CASSFRHLGNIQYF	TGCGCCAGCAGCTTTCGGCACCTCGGAAACATTCAGTACTTC
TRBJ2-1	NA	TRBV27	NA	CASRSSSYNEQFF	TGTGCCAGCAGATCAAGCTCCTACAATGAGCAGTTCTTC
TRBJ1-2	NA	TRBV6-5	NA	CASRGTTANYGYTF	TGTGCCAGCAGAGGTACGACGGCTAACTATGGCTACACCTTC
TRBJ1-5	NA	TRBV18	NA	CASSPDSNQPQHF	TGTGCCAGCTCACCGGACAGCAATCAGCCCCAGCATTTT
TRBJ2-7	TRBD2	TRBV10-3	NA	CAISDSGRSMYEQYF	TGTGCCATCAGTGATAGCGGGAGATCCATGTACGAGCAGTACTTC
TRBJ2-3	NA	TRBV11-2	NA	CASSLPGSSDTQYF	TGTGCCAGCAGCTTACCGGGATCCTCAGATACGCAGTATTTT
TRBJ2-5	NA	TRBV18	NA	CASSPRARETQYF	TGTGCCAGCTCACCACGCGCAAGGGAGACCCAGTACTTC
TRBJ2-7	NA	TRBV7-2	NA	CASSPKSGTYEQYF	TGTGCCAGCAGCCCCAAGAGCGGAACCTACGAGCAGTACTTC
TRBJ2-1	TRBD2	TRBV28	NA	CASSLLSSGIGEQFF	TGTGCCAGCAGTTTATTATCTAGCGGGATCGGTGAGCAGTTCTTC
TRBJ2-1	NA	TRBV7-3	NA	CASSLVAGNEQFF	TGTGCCAGCAGCTTAGTAGCTGGGAATGAGCAGTTCTTC
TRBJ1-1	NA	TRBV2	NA	CASMVGKPTEAFF	TGTGCCAGCATGGTAGGGAAGCCCACTGAAGCTTTCTTT
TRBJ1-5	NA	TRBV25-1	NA	CASSESTDSNQPQHF	TGTGCCAGCAGTGAATCTACGGATAGCAATCAGCCCCAGCATTTT
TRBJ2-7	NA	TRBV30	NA	CAWTRGGQGTKYEQYF	TGTGCCTGGACCCGAGGGGGGCAGGGGACGAAGTACGAGCAGTACTTC
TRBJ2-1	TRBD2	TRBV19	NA	CASSPLGTSVYNEQFF	TGTGCCAGTAGCCCCTTGGGGACTAGCGTCTACAATGAGCAGTTCTTC
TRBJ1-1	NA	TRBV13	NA	CASSQSEATEAFF	TGTGCCAGCAGCCAGAGCGAGGCGACTGAAGCTTTCTTT
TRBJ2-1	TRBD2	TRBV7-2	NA	CASSFGLEHEQFF	TGTGCCAGCAGCTTTGGACTAGAACATGAGCAGTTCTTC
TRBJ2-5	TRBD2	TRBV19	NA	CASKGTSGQETQYF	TGTGCCAGTAAGGGTACTAGCGGACAAGAGACCCAGTACTTC
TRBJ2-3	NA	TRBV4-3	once	CASSVVSGHQGTQYF	TGCGCCAGCAGCGTGGTAAGCGGGCATCAGGGTACGCAGTATTTT
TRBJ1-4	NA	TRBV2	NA	CASCLGRTNEKLFF	TGTGCCAGCTGCTTGGGTAGGACTAATGAAAAACTGTTTTTT
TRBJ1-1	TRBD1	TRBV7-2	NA	CASSWSRDREGYTEAFF	TGTGCCAGCAGTTGGTCGCGGGACAGGGAGGGGTACACTGAAGCTTTCTTT
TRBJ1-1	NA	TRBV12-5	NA	CASGPGPYEAFF	TGTGCTAGTGGTCCCGGCCCTTATGAAGCTTTCTTT
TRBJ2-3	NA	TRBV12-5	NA	CASGENLFTDTQYF	TGTGCTAGTGGAGAGAATTTGTTCACAGATACGCAGTATTTT